This paragraph covers one TCR beta chain sequence. The table came from immunoSEQ multiplex PCR; TCRdb's copy has only in-frame clones and leaves some out. The sample records under 300,000 clones, about 93% being singletons. This sample was included in a study of blood T cell repertoires in COVID-19. For the study at large: Some COVID-19 samples were acute and others convalescent; all came from the United States, Italy and Spain.

CDR3 length equals 17 residues. V lost 1 base to trimming and J lost 2 bases; unmatched junction nucleotides: 6. Germline assignment: CDR1 SEHNR and CDR2 FQNEAQ (reference sequence). V and J are TRBV7-9 and TRBJ1-3; 9 nucleotides align to TRBD1. The sequence was obtained from a man aged 25-40 years with COVID-19, enrolled during active disease. Sequencing was carried out using peripheral blood. Here the CDR3 DNA reads TGTGCCAGCAGCTTAGGTGGCGGGACAGGGACTGGAAACACCATATATTTT. The encoded protein is CASSLGGGTGTGNTIYF.